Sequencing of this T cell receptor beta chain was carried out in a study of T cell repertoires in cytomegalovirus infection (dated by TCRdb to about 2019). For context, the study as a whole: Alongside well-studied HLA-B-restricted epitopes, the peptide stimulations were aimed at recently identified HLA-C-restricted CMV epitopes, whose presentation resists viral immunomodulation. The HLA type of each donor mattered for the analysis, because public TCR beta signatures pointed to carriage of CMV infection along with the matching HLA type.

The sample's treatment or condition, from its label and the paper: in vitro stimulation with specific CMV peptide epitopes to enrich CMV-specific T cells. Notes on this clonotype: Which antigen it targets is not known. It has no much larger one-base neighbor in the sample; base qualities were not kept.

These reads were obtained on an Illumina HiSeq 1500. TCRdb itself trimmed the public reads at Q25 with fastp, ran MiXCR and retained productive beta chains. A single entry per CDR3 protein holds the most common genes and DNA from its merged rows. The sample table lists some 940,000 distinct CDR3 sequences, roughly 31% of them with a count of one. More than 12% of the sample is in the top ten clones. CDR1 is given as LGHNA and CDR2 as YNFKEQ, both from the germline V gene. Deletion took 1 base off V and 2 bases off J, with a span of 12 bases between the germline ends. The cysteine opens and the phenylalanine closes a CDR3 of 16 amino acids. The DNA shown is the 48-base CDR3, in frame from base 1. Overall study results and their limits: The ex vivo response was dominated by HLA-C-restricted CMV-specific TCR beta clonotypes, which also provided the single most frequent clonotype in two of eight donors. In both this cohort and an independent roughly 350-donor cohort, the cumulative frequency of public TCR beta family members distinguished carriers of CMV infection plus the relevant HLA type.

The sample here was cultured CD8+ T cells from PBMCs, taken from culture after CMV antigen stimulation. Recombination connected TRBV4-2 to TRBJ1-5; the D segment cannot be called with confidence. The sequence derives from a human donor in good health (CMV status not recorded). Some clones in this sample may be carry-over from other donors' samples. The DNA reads TGTGCCAGCAGCCAAGCGGAGTTTCCGGGCAATCAGCCCCAGCATTTT. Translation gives CASSQAEFPGNQPQHF.